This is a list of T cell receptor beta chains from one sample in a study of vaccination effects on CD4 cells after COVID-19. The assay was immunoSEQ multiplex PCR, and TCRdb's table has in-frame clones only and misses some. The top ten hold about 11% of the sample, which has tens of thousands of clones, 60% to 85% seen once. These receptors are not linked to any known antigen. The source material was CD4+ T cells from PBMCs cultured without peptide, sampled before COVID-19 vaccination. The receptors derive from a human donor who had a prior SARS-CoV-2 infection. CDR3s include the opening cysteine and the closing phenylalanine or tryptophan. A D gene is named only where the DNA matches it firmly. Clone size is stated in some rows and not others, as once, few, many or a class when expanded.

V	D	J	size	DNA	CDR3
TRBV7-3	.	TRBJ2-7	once	TGTGCCAGCAGCTCTGGGGGCGAGCAGTACTTC	CASSSGGEQYF
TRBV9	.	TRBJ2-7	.	TGTGCCAGCAGCGACGGGACTTCCCCCTACGAGCAGTACTTC	CASSDGTSPYEQYF
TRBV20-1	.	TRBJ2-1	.	TGCAGTGCTAGTAAGCAAAATGAGCAGTTCTTC	CSASKQNEQFF
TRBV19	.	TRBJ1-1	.	TGTGCCACCTGGAAGCAGGGAGGTGACACTGAAGCTTTCTTT	CATWKQGGDTEAFF
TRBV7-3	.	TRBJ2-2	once	TGTGCCAGCAGCTTATCCCACGGCGGGGAGCTGTTTTTT	CASSLSHGGELFF
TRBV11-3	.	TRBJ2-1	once	TGTGCCAGCAGCTTAGAAAACAGGGCCTACAATGAGCAGTTCTTC	CASSLENRAYNEQFF
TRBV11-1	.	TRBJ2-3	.	TGTGCCAGCAGCTTAGTGGCCACAGATACGCAGTATTTT	CASSLVATDTQYF
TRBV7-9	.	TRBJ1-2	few	TGTGCCAGCAGCCCCCCGGCAGGTGCAAACTATGGCTACACCTTC	CASSPPAGANYGYTF
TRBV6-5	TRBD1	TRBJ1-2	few	TGTGCCAGCAGCTCCTGGGACAGGGTTGATGGCTACACCTTC	CASSSWDRVDGYTF
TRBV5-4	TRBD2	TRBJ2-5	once	TGTGCCAGCAGCTTGGACGGGAGGGCCGAGGAGACCCAGTACTTC	CASSLDGRAEETQYF
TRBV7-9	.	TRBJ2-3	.	TGTGCCAGCAGCTTAGACGTTTCAGATACGCAGTATTTT	CASSLDVSDTQYF
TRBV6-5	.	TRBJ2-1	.	TGTGCCAGCACCCCAGAGCCGCAGGGGAATGAGCAGTTCTTC	CASTPEPQGNEQFF
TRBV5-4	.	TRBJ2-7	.	TGTGCCAGCAAGTCTGCTGAGCCCTACGAGCAGTACTTC	CASKSAEPYEQYF
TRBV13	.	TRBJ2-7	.	TGTGCCAGCAGCGAAGCCCTAACAGAGCGGGTGGAGCAGTACTTC	CASSEALTERVEQYF
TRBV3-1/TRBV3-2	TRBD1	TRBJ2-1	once	TGTGCCAGCAGCCAATTTAACAGGGGCTTGGGTGAGCAGTTCTTC	CASSQFNRGLGEQFF
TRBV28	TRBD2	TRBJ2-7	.	TGTGCCAGCAGCTTTGGGAGCGGGGGGGGAGTCTACGAGCAGTACTTC	CASSFGSGGGVYEQYF
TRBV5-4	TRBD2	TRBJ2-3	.	TGTGCCAGCAGCTTACTAGCGGGAGGTGTGGACACAGATACGCAGTATTTT	CASSLLAGGVDTDTQYF
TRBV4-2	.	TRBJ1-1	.	TGTGCCAGCAGCCAAGGCCCCCAAGGGATGGGGGGCACTGAAGCTTTCTTT	CASSQGPQGMGGTEAFF
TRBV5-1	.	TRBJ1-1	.	TGCGCCAGCAGAGGAGGGTTTGAGAACACTGAAGCTTTCTTT	CASRGGFENTEAFF
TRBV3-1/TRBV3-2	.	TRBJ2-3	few	TGTGCCAGCAGCCAACTCCTCACAGATACGCAGTATTTT	CASSQLLTDTQYF
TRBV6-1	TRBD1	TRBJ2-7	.	TGTGCCAGCAGTGAGGGACAGGCCACCTACGAGCAGTACTTC	CASSEGQATYEQYF
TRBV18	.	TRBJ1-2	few	TGTGCCAGCTCATCGGGGCGTAACTATGGCTACACCTTC	CASSSGRNYGYTF
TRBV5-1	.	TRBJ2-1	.	TGCGCCTGCGGGGCCGACCCAGATAATGAGCAGTTCTTC	CACGADPDNEQFF